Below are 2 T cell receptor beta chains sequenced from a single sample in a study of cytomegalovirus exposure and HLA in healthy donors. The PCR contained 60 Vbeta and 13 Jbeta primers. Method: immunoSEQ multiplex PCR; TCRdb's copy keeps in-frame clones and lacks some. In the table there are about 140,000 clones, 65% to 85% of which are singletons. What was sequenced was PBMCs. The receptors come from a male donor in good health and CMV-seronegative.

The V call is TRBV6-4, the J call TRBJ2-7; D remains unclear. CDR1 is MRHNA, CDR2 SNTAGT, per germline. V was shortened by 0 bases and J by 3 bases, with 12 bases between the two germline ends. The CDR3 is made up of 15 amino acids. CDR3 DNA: TGTGCCAGCAGTGACTCGTTAGCTTTCGACTACGAGCAGTACTTC. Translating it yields CASSDSLAFDYEQYF.

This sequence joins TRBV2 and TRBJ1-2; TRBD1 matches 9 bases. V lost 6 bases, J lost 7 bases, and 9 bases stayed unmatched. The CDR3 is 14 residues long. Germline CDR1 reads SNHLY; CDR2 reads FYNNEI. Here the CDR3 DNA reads TGTGCCAGCAGAGACAGCGGACAGGGGTCTGGCTACACCTTC. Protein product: CASRDSGQGSGYTF.